This T cell receptor (beta chain) was identified during a study of vaccination and CD4 T cells after COVID-19. Study context: Median time from second vaccine dose to sampling was approximately 74 days (14 to 241). From HCoV-229E, HCoV-OC43, HCoV-NL63 and SARS-CoV-2, overlapping spike peptides were used to stimulate the cells.

Treatment denoted: approximately 11-day PBMC culture with coronavirus spike peptide pools or control peptides (ViraFEST assay). Once obtained from cultured CD4+ T cells, the DNA was sequenced using the Oncomine TCR Beta short-read assay. TCRdb called the PCR reads again in MiXCR, with one record for every CDR3 protein. Of some 20,000 distinct CDR3 sequences detected, 35% to 50% appear once; the ten largest clones hold approximately 10%. This clonotype was observed a single time. Antigen: not known. V trimming: 4 bases; J trimming: 5 bases; junction bases outside the gene matches: 15. This CDR3 region has 17 residues. CDR1 and CDR2 (germline): MNHEY, SVGEGT.

This clonotype was obtained from a human donor who had recovered from COVID-19. Sequenced here: CD4+ T cells from blood, cultured in vitro, sampled after SARS-CoV-2 vaccination. The V gene is TRBV6-2 or TRBV6-3, the J gene TRBJ1-1; TRBD1 agrees at 8 bases. The CDR3 spells CASSSSRTGRRVTEAFF. For the CDR3, the DNA is TGTGCCAGCAGTTCTTCACGGACAGGGCGGAGGGTAACTGAAGCTTTCTTT.